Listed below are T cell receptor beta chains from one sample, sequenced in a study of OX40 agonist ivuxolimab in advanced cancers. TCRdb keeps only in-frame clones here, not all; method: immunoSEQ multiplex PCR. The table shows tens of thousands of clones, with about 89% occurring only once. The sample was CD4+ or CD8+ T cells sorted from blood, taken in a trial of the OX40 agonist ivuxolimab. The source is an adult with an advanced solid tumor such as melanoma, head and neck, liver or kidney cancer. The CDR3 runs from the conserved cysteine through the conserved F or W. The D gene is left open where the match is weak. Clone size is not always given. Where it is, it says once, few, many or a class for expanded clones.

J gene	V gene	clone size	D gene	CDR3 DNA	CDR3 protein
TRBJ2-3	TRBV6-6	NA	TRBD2	TGTGCCAGCAGTTACCTGAGCGGGGGGGGCACAGATACGCAGTATTTT	CASSYLSGGGTDTQYF
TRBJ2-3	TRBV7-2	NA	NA	TGTGCCAGCAGCTTGGAGGGGACTAGCACAGATACGCAGTATTTT	CASSLEGTSTDTQYF
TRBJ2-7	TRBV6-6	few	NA	TGTGCCAGCAGCCAAGGGGCCTCCTACGAGCAGTACTTC	CASSQGASYEQYF
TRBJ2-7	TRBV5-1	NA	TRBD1	TGCGCCAGCAGTTTCCGGGACAGGGCCTACGAGCAGTACTTC	CASSFRDRAYEQYF
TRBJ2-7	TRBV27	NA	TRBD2	TGTGCCAGCAGTTTTGACCTAGCGGGAAACCCCTACGAGCAGTACTTC	CASSFDLAGNPYEQYF
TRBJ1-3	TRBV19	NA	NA	TGTGCCAGTACCGCCCGGGAGTCTGGAAACACCATATATTTT	CASTARESGNTIYF
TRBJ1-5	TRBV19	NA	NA	TGTGCCAGTAGAAGGGGGGGGGATCCCCAGCCCCAGCATTTT	CASRRGGDPQPQHF
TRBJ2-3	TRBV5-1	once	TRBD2	TGCGCCAGCAGCTTTTTCCGGGGGGGCGGAGATACGCAGTATTTT	CASSFFRGGGDTQYF
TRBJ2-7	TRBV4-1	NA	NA	TGCGCCAGCAGCCTGAGATGGCAGGAGTCCTACGAGCAGTACTTC	CASSLRWQESYEQYF
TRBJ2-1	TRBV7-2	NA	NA	TGTGCCAGCAGCCGGGGGACTGTCCTCAATGAGCAGTTCTTC	CASSRGTVLNEQFF
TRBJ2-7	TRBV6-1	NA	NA	TGTGCCAGCAGACTAGGAGGGGGTGACGAGCAGTACTTC	CASRLGGGDEQYF
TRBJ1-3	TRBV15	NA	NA	TGTGCCACCACCTCCTGGGGGTCTGGAAACACCATATATTTT	CATTSWGSGNTIYF
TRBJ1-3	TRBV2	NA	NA	TGTGCCAGCCGCGTGGATTACTCTGGAAACACCATATATTTT	CASRVDYSGNTIYF
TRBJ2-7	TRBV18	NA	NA	TGTGCCAGCTCTCCCGTGTTGCGGGACGAGCAGTACTTC	CASSPVLRDEQYF
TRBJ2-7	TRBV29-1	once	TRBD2	TGCAGCGTTCGACTAGCGGGCAAAGGGTACGAGCAGTACTTC	CSVRLAGKGYEQYF
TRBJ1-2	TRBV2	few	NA	TGTGCCAGCAGCGAGGATGGGACCGTCTATGGCTACACCTTC	CASSEDGTVYGYTF
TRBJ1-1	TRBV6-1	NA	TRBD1	TGTGCCAGCACTATTGGCCGGACAGGGAACGCTGAAGCTTTCTTT	CASTIGRTGNAEAFF
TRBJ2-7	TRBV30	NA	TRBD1	TGTGCCTGGGTTCTTCCCGGACAGGGGAAAGCAAACGAGCAGTACTTC	CAWVLPGQGKANEQYF
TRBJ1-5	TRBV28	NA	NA	TGTGCCAGCAGTGGGGGAGGGTCGGGAAATCAGCCCCAGCATTTT	CASSGGGSGNQPQHF
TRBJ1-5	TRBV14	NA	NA	TGTGCCAGCAGCCAGGGGGGACCGAGCAATCAGCCCCAGCATTTT	CASSQGGPSNQPQHF
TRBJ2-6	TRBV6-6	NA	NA	TGTGCCAGCAGTATAGCAGGTGAGGGAGCCAACGTCCTGACTTTC	CASSIAGEGANVLTF
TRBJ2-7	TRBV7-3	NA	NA	TGTGCCAGCAGCTCCAGGGTGACGGGGGAGCAGTACTTC	CASSSRVTGEQYF
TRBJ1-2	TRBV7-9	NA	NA	TGTGCCAGCAGCTTAGAGTGGGGCGGGTATGGCTACACCTTC	CASSLEWGGYGYTF
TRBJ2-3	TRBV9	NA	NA	TGTGCCAGCAGGGGGGGCACAGATACGCAGTATTTT	CASRGGTDTQYF
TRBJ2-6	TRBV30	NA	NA	TGTGCCTGGAGTATCAACTCTGGGGCCAACGTCCTGACTTTC	CAWSINSGANVLTF
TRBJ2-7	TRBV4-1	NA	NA	TGCGCCAGCAGCTTCCAATGGGGGCAGACAACCTCCTACGAGCAGTACTTC	CASSFQWGQTTSYEQYF
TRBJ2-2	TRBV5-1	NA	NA	TGCGCCAGCAGCCCCCAGGGTTGGACCGGGGAGCTGTTTTTT	CASSPQGWTGELFF
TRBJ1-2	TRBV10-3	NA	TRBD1	TGTGCCATCAGTGAGTCGGGACAGTCCCTCACCTTC	CAISESGQSLTF
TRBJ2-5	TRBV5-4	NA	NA	TGTGCCAGCAGCTACAACGGGCCAGCTAGAGAGCAGTACTTC	CASSYNGPAREQYF
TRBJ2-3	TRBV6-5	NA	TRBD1	TGTGCCAGCAGTTACTCGGGGGACAGAGAAGCAGATACGCAGTATTTT	CASSYSGDREADTQYF
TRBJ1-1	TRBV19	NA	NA	TGTGCCAGTAGTACTCTGGACAGGAACACTGAAGCTTTCTTT	CASSTLDRNTEAFF
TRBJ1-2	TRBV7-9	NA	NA	TGTGCCAGCAGCTTAGTACGGCAGGCGAACTATGGCTACACCTTC	CASSLVRQANYGYTF
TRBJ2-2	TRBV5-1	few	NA	TGCGCCAGCAGCTTGGATTCTTGGAGGGAAATACGGGGCGGGGAGCTGTTTTTT	CASSLDSWREIRGGELFF
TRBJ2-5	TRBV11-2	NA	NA	TGTGCCAGCAGCACGAGGGCCTCGGGAACGGAGACCCAGTACTTC	CASSTRASGTETQYF
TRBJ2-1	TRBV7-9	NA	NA	TGTGCCAGCAGCTCCGCAGACAGAAATGAGCAGTTCTTC	CASSSADRNEQFF
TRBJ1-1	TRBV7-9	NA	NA	TGTGCCAGCAGCTCAAAACAGGGCACTGAAGCTTTCTTT	CASSSKQGTEAFF
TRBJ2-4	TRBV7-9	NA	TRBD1	TGTGCCAGCAGCTTCGACAGGGGCGCACTAGCCAAAAACATTCAGTACTTC	CASSFDRGALAKNIQYF
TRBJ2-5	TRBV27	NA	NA	TGTGCCAGCAGTCCCGTTGACCGGTGGGCGGAGACCCAGTACTTC	CASSPVDRWAETQYF
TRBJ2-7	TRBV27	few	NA	TGTGCCAGCAGTCCGGGACGGCGCCTTTACGAGCAGTACTTC	CASSPGRRLYEQYF
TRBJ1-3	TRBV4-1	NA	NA	TGCGCCAGCAGCCAAGTAAGCACTCCTGGAAACACCATATATTTT	CASSQVSTPGNTIYF
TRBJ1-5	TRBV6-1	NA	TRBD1	TGTGCCAGCAGGCAACCGACAGGGAGTAATCAGCCCCAGCATTTT	CASRQPTGSNQPQHF
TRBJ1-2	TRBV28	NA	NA	TGTGCCAGCAGCCCCGCGTGGCCCAGGATCGATGGCTACACCTTC	CASSPAWPRIDGYTF
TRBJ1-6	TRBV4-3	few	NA	TGCGCCAGCAGCCAAGATGCCTTCAATTCACCCCTCCACTTT	CASSQDAFNSPLHF